One and the same sample provided the 9 T cell receptor beta chains below, sequenced in a study of cytomegalovirus exposure and HLA in healthy donors. TCRdb keeps only in-frame clones here, not all; method: immunoSEQ multiplex PCR. The sample contains under 150,000 clones, around nine tenths of which appear only once. Input material: PBMCs. These receptors were taken from a man aged 18 to 35 in good health and CMV-seropositive.

The rearrangement links TRBV6-1 to TRBJ1-2; D is unresolved. CDR1 and CDR2 from the germline V gene are MNHNS and SASEGT. There are 15 residues in the CDR3. V was pared by 1 base and J by 4 bases, with 13 bases between. CDR3 coding DNA: TGTGCCAGCAGTGAAGAGTCCCAACCACTCTATGGCTACACCTTC. Translated, it gives CASSEESQPLYGYTF.

The chain employs TRBV16 and TRBJ2-1; 13 bases align to TRBD2. The CDR3 sequence is 16 residues long. V lost 8 bases and J lost 8; bases outside the gene matches: 12. CDR1 is KGHSY, CDR2 FQNENV, per germline. The CDR3 DNA is TGTGCCAGCCAGCCAATCAGGACTAGCGGGAGCCATGAGCAGTTCTTC. Protein product: CASQPIRTSGSHEQFF.

This sequence joins TRBV19 and TRBJ1-2; 8 positions agree with TRBD1. The CDR3 is 15 amino acids. Germline trimming cut 6 bases from V and 4 bases from J; bases unmatched to any gene: 10. The germline V gene has CDR1 LNHDA and CDR2 SQIVND (reference sequence). The CDR3 is CASSNLDREGYGYTF. CDR3 nucleotides: TGTGCCAGTAGCAACCTGGACAGGGAGGGCTATGGCTACACCTTC.

The chain uses TRBV7-9 and TRBJ2-7, with TRBD2 matching 9 bases. The V gene's germline CDR1 is SEHNR and CDR2 FQNEAQ (reference sequence). The V gene end was trimmed by 3 bases and the J gene end by 7 bases; junction bases not matched to a gene: 10. The CDR3 runs 15 residues. The CDR3 is CASSFLAGELGEQYF. The CDR3 DNA reads as TGTGCCAGCAGCTTTTTAGCGGGAGAGCTTGGGGAGCAGTACTTC. The variable domain in full, completed from reference TRBV7-9 and TRBJ2-7, reads DTGVSQNPRHKITKRGQNVTFRCDPISEHNRLYWYRQTLGQGPEFLTYFQNEAQLEKSRLLSDRFSAERPKGSFSTLEIQRTEQGDSAMYLCASSFLAGELGEQYFGPGTRLTVT.

The V gene is TRBV11-3, the J gene TRBJ1-4; the match to TRBD1 covers 9 bases. Germline CDR1 SGHNT, CDR2 YENEEA. Losses at the gene ends were 0 bases for V and 7 bases for J; bases not matched to a gene: 12. The CDR3 has 18 residues. The CDR3 sequence: CASSLDLQVPGQGEKLFF. The CDR3 nucleotides are TGTGCCAGCAGCTTAGACCTACAAGTCCCGGGACAGGGTGAAAAACTGTTTTTT.

In this sample, this clone turned up a few times. V is TRBV13 and J is TRBJ1-2; the match to TRBD1 covers 10 bases. The CDR3 totals 14 residues. Germline CDR1 is PRHDT and CDR2 is FYEKMQ (reference sequence). V dropped 5 bases and J dropped 4; count of bases not matched to a gene: 4. The CDR3 loop is CASSQGTGAYGYTF. The CDR3 region has the DNA TGTGCCAGCAGCCAAGGGACAGGGGCCTATGGCTACACCTTC.

The gene calls are TRBV5-1 and TRBJ2-5; a weak D match, TRBD2 (6 bases). Germline CDR1 and CDR2: SGHRS and YFSETQ. The V gene lost 2 bases and the J gene lost 5 bases, with 13 bases spanning the gap. CDR3 length: 14 residues. CDR3 residues: CASSFLTSRETQYF. The CDR3 DNA is TGCGCCAGCAGCTTCCTTACTAGCCGGGAGACCCAGTACTTC.

This chain connects TRBV28 to TRBJ2-5, with 7 bases matching TRBD2. The CDR3 covers 14 residues. Looked up from germline, CDR1 is MDHEN and CDR2 is SYDVKM. Trimming cost V 3 bases and J 1 base; bases outside gene matches: 2. CDR3 in DNA: TGTGCCAGCAGTTTTTCGGGGGGCCAAGAGACCCAGTACTTC. Translation: CASSFSGGQETQYF.

This clone was seen more than once but under ten times. The gene calls are TRBV7-3 and TRBJ2-1; 10 bases are a match to TRBD2. From germline, CDR1 is SGHTA and CDR2 FQGTGA. This CDR3 spans 15 amino acids. V was clipped by 6 bases and J by 7 bases; unmatched bases: 9. The CDR3 reads CASSSPGLATNEQFF. The CDR3 bases are TGTGCCAGCAGTTCCCCGGGACTAGCGACAAATGAGCAGTTCTTC. Supplemented by reference TRBV7-3 and TRBJ2-1, the full variable domain reads GAGVSQTPSNKVTEKGKYVELRCDPISGHTALYWYRQSLGQGPEFLIYFQGTGAADDSGLPNDRFFAVRPEGSVSTLKIQRTERGDSAVYLCASSSPGLATNEQFFGPGTRLTVL.